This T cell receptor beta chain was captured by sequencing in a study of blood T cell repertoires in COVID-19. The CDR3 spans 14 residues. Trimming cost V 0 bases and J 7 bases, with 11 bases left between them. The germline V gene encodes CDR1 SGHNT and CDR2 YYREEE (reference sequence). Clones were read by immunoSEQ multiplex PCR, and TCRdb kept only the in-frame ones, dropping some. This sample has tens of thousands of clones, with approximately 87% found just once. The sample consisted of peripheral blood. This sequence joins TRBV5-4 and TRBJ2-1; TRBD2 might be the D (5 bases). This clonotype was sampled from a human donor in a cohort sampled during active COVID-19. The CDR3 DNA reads TGTGCCAGCAGCTTGGCACTAGTACAAAATGAGCAGTTCTTC. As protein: CASSLALVQNEQFF.